Presented here are 11 T cell receptor beta chains from one specimen sequenced in a study of T cell responses to AZD1222 COVID-19 vaccine. The repertoire was sequenced with immunoSEQ multiplex PCR; TCRdb's copy has only in-frame clones and lacks some. The sample records around 120,000 clones, over 80% being singletons. Specimen: peripheral blood, collected on day 0 of AZD1222 vaccination. These receptors all stem from an adult in good health.

The chain joins TRBV27 to TRBJ1-1; D remains ambiguous. Germline lookup yields CDR1 MNHEY and CDR2 SMNVEV (reference sequence). This CDR3 has 15 residues. Between the trimmed V and J ends, which lost 3 bases and 4 bases, there was a span of 15 bases. In DNA, the CDR3 is TGTGCCAGCAGTTTTTCCAAGCGCGGGAGCACTGAAGCTTTCTTT. The encoded protein is CASSFSKRGSTEAFF.

The genes are TRBV21-1 and TRBJ1-6; TRBD1 reflects the table's D call only, with no check against the DNA. TRBV21-1 is termed a pseudogene. CDR3 length: 16 residues. The CDR3 bases are TGTGCCAGCAGCATCCAGGATTTCTTCTCCCATTCACCCCTCCACTTT. The encoded protein is CASSIQDFFSHSPLHF.

The rearrangement joins TRBV2 to TRBJ1-3, with no clear D. The V and J ends lost 8 bases and 1 base respectively, with 15 bases between them. This CDR3 has 15 amino acids. Germline V gene data show CDR1 as SNHLY and CDR2 as FYNNEI. The CDR3 nucleotides are TGTGCCAGCTCCCGTATACAAGTGTCTGGAAACACCATATATTTT. Encoded protein: CASSRIQVSGNTIYF. The full variable domain, rest sourced from reference TRBV2 and TRBJ1-3, is EPEVTQTPSHQVTQMGQEVILRCVPISNHLYFYWYRQILGQKVEFLVSFYNNEISEKSEIFDDQFSVERPDGSNFTLKIRSTKLEDSAMYFCASSRIQVSGNTIYFGEGSWLTVV.

This rearrangement joins TRBV3-1 (or the pseudogene TRBV3-2) to TRBJ1-4; 7 bases align to TRBD1. The length of the CDR3 is 15 residues. Germline trimming cut 2 bases from V and 1 base from J; bases unmatched to any gene: 1. The germline gives CDR1 LGHDT, CDR2 YNNKEL (reference sequence). For the CDR3, the DNA is TGTGCCAGCAGCCAACAGGGGGGAACTAATGAAAAACTGTTTTTT. As protein: CASSQQGGTNEKLFF.

This clone was observed once. The genes are TRBV2 and TRBJ1-1; no clear D. Between the trimmed V and J ends, which lost 2 bases and 1 base, there was a span of 8 bases. CDR1 is SNHLY, CDR2 FYNNEI, per germline. The CDR3 is made up of 14 amino acids. This chain's CDR3 is CASSEQGRNTEAFF. CDR3 in DNA: TGTGCCAGCAGTGAACAAGGGCGGAACACTGAAGCTTTCTTT. The variable domain in full, completed from reference TRBV2 and TRBJ1-1, reads EPEVTQTPSHQVTQMGQEVILRCVPISNHLYFYWYRQILGQKVEFLVSFYNNEISEKSEIFDDQFSVERPDGSNFTLKIRSTKLEDSAMYFCASSEQGRNTEAFFGQGTRLTVV.

The chain uses TRBV9 and TRBJ2-1, with a possible D match to TRBD2 (5 bases). Per germline, CDR1 SGDLS and CDR2 YYNGEE. The V end lost 0 bases, the J end lost 0 bases, and 13 bases lay between the germline ends. The CDR3 runs 17 residues. CDR3: CASSVGTSGSSYNEQFF. Here the CDR3 DNA reads TGTGCCAGCAGCGTAGGAACCAGCGGTAGCTCCTACAATGAGCAGTTCTTC.

This sequence joins TRBV28 and TRBJ2-7; 9 bases fit TRBD1. This CDR3 spans 16 amino acids. Germline loops: CDR1 MDHEN, CDR2 SYDVKM. V shed 8 bases and J 1 base; nucleotides not matched to a gene: 12. The CDR3 DNA follows: TGTGCCAGCGATCCGGGACAGGGTATCGGATCCTACGAGCAGTACTTC. It encodes CASDPGQGIGSYEQYF.

The chain recombines TRBV2 with TRBJ2-3; D possibly corresponds to TRBD1 (6 bases). V was trimmed by 5 bases and J by 4 bases, leaving 19 bases between them. Germline V CDR1 and CDR2: SNHLY, FYNNEI. This CDR3 has 16 amino acids. In nucleotides, the CDR3 is TGTGCCAGCAGTCCCGGGACACGGTATGAGGCAGATACGCAGTATTTT. The encoded protein is CASSPGTRYEADTQYF.

This chain links TRBV11-3 with TRBJ2-5, with D possibly matching TRBD2 (5 bases). The CDR3 runs 13 residues. The germline gives CDR1 SGHNT, CDR2 YENEEA. V dropped 3 bases and J dropped 5 bases, with 10 bases sitting between them. CDR3 nucleotide sequence: TGTGCCAGCAGCTTGCGGGTTCGGGAGACCCAGTACTTC. Translation: CASSLRVRETQYF.

The genes are TRBV5-4 and TRBJ2-5; 9 bases agree with TRBD2. This CDR3 is built from 16 residues. Germline values: CDR1 SGHNT, CDR2 YYREEE (reference sequence). Trimming cost V 3 bases and J 5 bases; bases outside gene matches: 11. The CDR3 loop is CASSSGGGRALETQYF. CDR3 nucleotide sequence: TGTGCCAGCAGCTCGGGGGGCGGGAGGGCCCTGGAGACCCAGTACTTC.

The chain combines TRBV28 with TRBJ1-1; no definite D call. Germline V gene data show CDR1 as MDHEN and CDR2 as SYDVKM. With 3 bases removed from V and 7 bases from J, the gap between germline ends came to 9 bases. CDR3 size: 12 residues. The DNA for the CDR3 is TGTGCCAGCAGTTTGTCGAAACATGAAGCTTTCTTT. Its protein product is CASSLSKHEAFF.